This TCR beta chain was captured by sequencing in a study of graft-versus-host responses after intestinal transplantation. Study overall: Recipients had multivisceral, liver-intestinal, or isolated intestinal transplants. Regarding the study as a whole: Clonal ratios of graft-versus-host to host-versus-graft in allografts were high for patients exhibiting graft-donor T cell macrochimerism. Recipient-marrow GvH clones were detected, some having first appeared in ileum or blood.

Produced via immunoSEQ multiplex PCR; TCRdb's table is partial and in-frame only. The repertoire holds about 19,000 clones, with about nine tenths as singletons. Remarks on this clone: The antigen remains undetermined.

V shed 4 bases and J shed 8 bases, with 16 bases lying between them. The CDR3 length is 14 residues. Looked up from germline, CDR1 is SGHNT and CDR2 is YYREEE (reference sequence). The chain links TRBV5-4 to TRBJ2-1, with D hard to call. This clonotype originated in a human patient who received an intestinal transplant, so some T cells may come from the graft donor. This material consisted of PBMCs, taken less than 400 days after transplant. The CDR3 reads CASSVTDPTDEQFF. CDR3 DNA sequence: TGTGCCAGCAGCGTAACCGACCCTACGGATGAGCAGTTCTTC.